The 22 T cell receptor beta chains presented below share a single source sample, sequenced in a study of beta chain features in type 1 diabetes. Expressed TCRB transcripts were sequenced after all isolated RNA was converted to cDNA. Assay: immunoSEQ multiplex PCR; the TCRdb copy retains only in-frame clones and omits some. The data hold roughly 370,000 clones, with approximately 15% observed a single time. The sequenced material came from naive CD4+ T cells from blood. Receptor source: a man aged 25-45 years in good health.

The count of this clone is one. The V gene is TRBV5-1, the J gene TRBJ2-3; 8 nucleotides match TRBD1. CDR3 length equals 14 residues. Per the germline V gene, CDR1 is SGHRS and CDR2 is YFSETQ. V shed 4 bases and J 1 base; nucleotides not matched to a gene: 2. DNA for the CDR3: TGCGCCAGCAGCACGGGACAGGGCACAGATACGCAGTATTTT. Translating it yields CASSTGQGTDTQYF.

As for this clone: Germline and junction disagree at one end, which may indicate a read error. The rearrangement links TRBV7-8 to TRBJ2-7; D perhaps matches TRBD1 (6 bases). CDR3 length equals 16 residues. The V gene's germline CDR1 is SGHVS and CDR2 FQNEAQ. This CDR3 is CASSKPPGDLYDIVDF. For the CDR3, the DNA is TGTGCCAGCAGCAAACCCCCAGGGGATCTCTACGATATAGTCGACTTC.

V and J are TRBV18 and TRBJ1-1; a possible D gene is TRBD1 (6 bases). The germline V and J ends were trimmed by 8 bases and 3 bases, with 19 bases remaining between them. In germline, CDR1 is KGHSH, CDR2 LQKENI. The CDR3 covers 15 residues. The CDR3 loop is CASSQQQGPDTEAFF. CDR3 nucleotides: TGTGCCAGCAGCCAACAACAGGGCCCAGACACTGAAGCTTTCTTT. The variable domain in full, completed from reference TRBV18 and TRBJ1-1, reads NAGVMQNPRHLVRRRGQEARLRCSPMKGHSHVYWYRQLPEEGLKFMVYLQKENIIDESGMPKERFSAEFPKEGPSILRIQQVVRGDSAAYFCASSQQQGPDTEAFFGQGTRLTVV.

The V and J genes are TRBV4-1 and TRBJ2-1, with D maybe TRBD1 (5 bases). The CDR3 length is 16 residues. With 0 bases removed from V and 4 bases from J, the gap between germline ends came to 13 bases. Per the germline V gene, CDR1 is MGHRA and CDR2 is YSYEKL. CDR3 protein: CASSQDAGKRYNEQFF. The CDR3 nucleotides are TGCGCCAGCAGCCAAGATGCAGGGAAAAGGTACAATGAGCAGTTCTTC.

The table lists this clone with a few counts. The chain links TRBV11-2 to TRBJ1-4, with D tentatively TRBD1 (5 bases). The CDR3 length is 14 residues. Trimming cost V 5 bases and J 8 bases, with 15 bases left between them. Germline V gene sequence: CDR1 SGHAT, CDR2 FQNNGV. DNA of the CDR3: TGTGCCAGCAGCCAACGGGGGGTTGGAGAAAAACTGTTTTTT. Residues: CASSQRGVGEKLFF.

This clone showed up just a few times. This chain uses TRBV7-9 with TRBJ2-7, with 7 positions matching TRBD1. Per the germline V gene, CDR1 is SEHNR and CDR2 is FQNEAQ (reference sequence). This CDR3 has 14 residues. V gave up 3 bases and J gave up 2 bases; unmatched junction bases: 4. In DNA, the CDR3 is TGTGCCAGCAGCTTGGCAGGGGGTACCTACGAGCAGTACTTC. It specifies CASSLAGGTYEQYF.

This chain's CDR3 is CAWTDLGGEQFF. The CDR3 DNA is TGTGCCTGGACAGACCTGGGAGGTGAGCAGTTCTTC. The chain combines TRBV30 with TRBJ2-1; TRBD2 might be the D (6 bases). Germline CDR1 and CDR2: GTSNPN and SVGIG (reference sequence). The CDR3 sequence is 12 residues long. The V end lost 4 bases, the J end lost 9 bases, and 13 bases lay between the germline ends.

The V and J genes are TRBV28 and TRBJ2-2; D ambiguous. CDR1 MDHEN and CDR2 SYDVKM come from the germline V gene. V was pared by 2 bases and J by 8 bases, with 6 bases between. The CDR3 has 12 amino acids. CDR3 protein: CASSLRVGELFF. Here the CDR3 DNA reads TGTGCCAGCAGTTTAAGGGTAGGGGAGCTGTTTTTT. Supplemented by reference TRBV28 and TRBJ2-2, the full variable domain reads DVKVTQSSRYLVKRTGEKVFLECVQDMDHENMFWYRQDPGLGLRLIYFSYDVKMKEKGDIPEGYSVSREKKERFSLILESASTNQTSMYLCASSLRVGELFFGEGSRLTVL.

V and J are TRBV6-1 and TRBJ2-7; weak D call: TRBD2 (6 bases). There are 13 residues in the CDR3. V lost 4 bases, J lost 1 base, and 8 bases lay in between. Germline values: CDR1 MNHNS, CDR2 SASEGT. CDR3 loop: CASSVAASYEQYF. CDR3 in DNA: TGTGCCAGCAGTGTAGCGGCGTCCTACGAGCAGTACTTC.

The table lists this clone with a few counts. This chain links TRBV27 with TRBJ1-4, with 7 bases aligning to TRBD1. CDR3 length equals 18 residues. Germline lookup yields CDR1 MNHEY and CDR2 SMNVEV (reference sequence). Trimming took 4 bases from V and 2 from J; bases not matched to a gene: 13. The CDR3 sequence is CASSWTPQGRDTNEKLFF. The CDR3 DNA reads as TGTGCCAGCAGTTGGACCCCACAGGGGCGCGACACTAATGAAAAACTGTTTTTT.

The chain joins TRBV7-2 to TRBJ2-7; 7 nucleotides align to TRBD2. J gave up 4 bases and V 7 bases, and 10 bases lay outside the gene matches. The CDR3 length is 14 residues. Germline V gene data show CDR1 as SGHTA and CDR2 as FQGNSA. This chain's CDR3 is CASTPLTGGYEQYF. In DNA, the CDR3 is TGTGCCAGCACCCCGTTAACCGGGGGGTACGAGCAGTACTTC. Based on the CDR3 plus reference TRBV7-2 and TRBJ2-7, the full variable domain is GAGVSQSPSNKVTEKGKDVELRCDPISGHTALYWYRQSLGQGLEFLIYFQGNSAPDKSGLPSDRFSAERTGGSVSTLTIQRTQQEDSAVYLCASTPLTGGYEQYFGPGTRLTVT.

This rearrangement joins TRBV4-2 to TRBJ2-7, with 8 bases identical to TRBD2. The CDR3 runs to 21 residues. Germline CDR1 LGHNA, CDR2 YNFKEQ. Trimming removed 4 bases from V and 4 bases from J; junction bases left unmatched: 27. This chain's CDR3 is CASSPILLEGSGIPSRYEQYV. DNA for the CDR3: TGTGCCAGCAGCCCAATACTCCTGGAGGGTAGCGGGATCCCGTCCAGGTACGAGCAGTACGTC.

The chain has TRBV2 and TRBJ1-5, with TRBD1 matching 7 bases. Unmatched junction bases numbered 13, after V lost 8 bases and J lost 6 bases. This CDR3 is 15 amino acids long. The germline CDR1 and CDR2 sequences are SNHLY and FYNNEI. CDR3 DNA: TGTGCCAGCTCCAGACAGGGCATACCTGGTCAGCCCCAGCATTTT. Translating gives CASSRQGIPGQPQHF.

This clone was seen a handful of times. The chain has TRBV29-1 and TRBJ1-2; D is uncertain. The germline gives CDR1 SQVTM, CDR2 ANQGSEA. The CDR3 consists of 16 residues. Trimming left V 2 bases short and J 5 bases short, with 21 bases between. Here the CDR3 reads CSVESGNGGHLYGYTF. In nucleotides, the CDR3 is TGCAGCGTTGAAAGCGGAAACGGAGGGCATCTATATGGCTACACCTTC.

This clone was recorded a few times. The chain has TRBV9 and TRBJ2-3; TRBD2 agrees at 8 bases. Germline lookup yields CDR1 SGDLS and CDR2 YYNGEE. V was pared by 2 bases and J by 0 bases, with 5 bases of the junction left unmatched. This CDR3 contains 16 residues. CDR3 protein: CASSVLSGTSTDTQYF. In DNA, the CDR3 is TGTGCCAGCAGCGTCCTTAGCGGGACAAGCACAGATACGCAGTATTTT.

This clone has a handful of counts. This rearrangement joins TRBV23-1 to TRBJ2-5; D gene ambiguous. Being an ORF, TRBV23-1 has a function that is uncertain. V lost 8 bases to trimming and J lost 4 bases, with 11 bases between them. The CDR3 has 12 amino acids. This chain's CDR3 is CASPSARETQYF. In nucleotides, the CDR3 is TGCGCCAGCCCCTCGGCCAGAGAGACCCAGTACTTC.

In this sample, this clone turned up a few times. The CDR3 coding sequence is TGTGCCAGCAGCCGGCTAGCGAGCACAGATACGCAGTATTTT. This codes for CASSRLASTDTQYF. The chain carries TRBV14 and TRBJ2-3, with D possibly matching TRBD2 (6 bases). Per the germline V gene, CDR1 is SGHDN and CDR2 is FVKESK. Trimming stripped 4 bases from V and 0 bases from J, with 8 bases between. The CDR3 spans 14 residues. Together with reference TRBV14 and TRBJ2-3, the CDR3 gives the full variable domain: EAGVTQFPSHSVIEKGQTVTLRCDPISGHDNLYWYRRVMGKEIKFLLHFVKESKQDESGMPNNRFLAERTGGTYSTLKVQPAELEDSGVYFCASSRLASTDTQYFGPGTRLTVL.

This clone occurred a few times. The V call is TRBV5-6, the J call TRBJ2-3, with D perhaps TRBD2 (5 bases). CDR1 is SGHDT, CDR2 YYEEEE, per germline. CDR3 length equals 14 residues. Trimming took off 6 bases at V and 5 bases at J, with 16 bases between the two ends. The CDR3 DNA reads as TGTGCCAGCAACGAGCGTTTGGGAGAAGATACGCAGTATTTT. Its protein is CASNERLGEDTQYF. The full variable domain, with the rest looked up from reference TRBV5-6 and TRBJ2-3, is DAGVTQSPTHLIKTRGQQVTLRCSPKSGHDTVSWYQQALGQGPQFIFQYYEEEERQRGNFPDRFSGHQFPNYSSELNVNALLLGDSALYLCASNERLGEDTQYFGPGTRLTVL.

This clone has only one observation. This sequence joins TRBV4-1 and TRBJ2-3, with D possibly called TRBD1 or TRBD2 (5 bases each). CDR1 and CDR2 from the germline V gene are MGHRA and YSYEKL. V dropped 1 base and J dropped 2 bases, with 10 bases sitting between them. The CDR3 runs to 15 residues. CDR3 DNA: TGCGCCAGCAGCCAAGTCATCGGGGCCACAGATACGCAGTATTTT. Amino acid sequence: CASSQVIGATDTQYF.

The V call is TRBV14, the J call TRBJ2-3; possible D gene TRBD2, 5 bases. This CDR3 comprises 15 residues. V lost 0 bases and J 5 bases, leaving 12 bases between the germline ends. The germline V gene has CDR1 SGHDN and CDR2 FVKESK. DNA for the CDR3: TGTGCCAGCAGCCAAGAAGCTTTGGCGGGAGATACGCAGTATTTT. Translation: CASSQEALAGDTQYF.

This chain joins TRBV27 and TRBJ2-5; D remains unclear. V lost 4 bases and J lost 1, with 7 bases in between. CDR3 size: 13 residues. Looked up from germline, CDR1 is MNHEY and CDR2 is SMNVEV (reference sequence). CDR3 protein: CASSSWIQETQYF. The CDR3 nucleotides read TGTGCCAGCAGTTCCTGGATCCAAGAGACCCAGTACTTC.

V is TRBV2 and J is TRBJ2-1; D is uncertain. Germline-derived CDR1 and CDR2 are SNHLY and FYNNEI. The CDR3 sequence is 14 residues long. The germline V and J ends were trimmed by 3 bases and 3 bases, with 9 bases remaining between them. CDR3 sequence: CASSERQVYNEQFF. For the CDR3, the DNA is TGTGCCAGCAGTGAGCGGCAAGTCTACAATGAGCAGTTCTTC.